This TCR beta chain derives from a study of type 1 and type 2 diabetes patients. Study details: Magnetic bead positive selection isolated CD4+ or CD8+ T cells from PBMCs.

V was trimmed by 11 bases and J by 2 bases, leaving 13 bases between them. In germline, CDR1 is MNHNS, CDR2 SASEGT. The CDR3 consists of 12 residues. The PCR template was genomic DNA. Amplification of the beta chain CDR3 used 30 forward and 13 reverse multiplex primers. TCRdb re-called the multiplex PCR reads through MiXCR, storing one row per CDR3 protein. This sample yields 280,000 or so distinct CDR3 sequences, of which more than 45% are seen a single time; approximately 15% belongs to the top ten. Material for sequencing was peripheral blood mononuclear cells (PBMCs). This receptor was taken from a man younger than 35 with type 2 diabetes. This chain links TRBV6-1 with TRBJ2-7; TRBD2 is a possible D gene (6 bases). DNA for the CDR3: TGTGCCTTGGAGGCGGGGACCTACGAGCAGTACTTC. Amino acid sequence: CALEAGTYEQYF.